The rows below give T cell receptor beta chains drawn from one sample of a study of identifying expanded T cells in peripheral blood. Clones were sequenced by immunoSEQ multiplex PCR, and TCRdb holds only the in-frame ones, with some missing. The sample yields 95,000 or so clones, about 86% seen once. Material for sequencing was blood. These receptors all stem from a person aged 18-70 years in good health. Each CDR3 is given without its conserved first and last residue. Each record gives: CDR3 length, V gene, D gene, J gene, CDR3 protein. D genes are given only for firm matches.

length: 10; V: TRBV7-9; D: NA; J: TRBJ2-1; CDR3: AGSFSGHEQF
length: 13; V: TRBV18; D: NA; J: TRBJ1-4; CDR3: ASSPGLTSNEKLF
length: 9; V: TRBV2; D: NA; J: TRBJ1-5; CDR3: ASSVNQPQH
length: 12; V: TRBV6-5; D: NA; J: TRBJ1-1; CDR3: ATTPIETGFGAF
length: 13; V: TRBV10-1; D: TRBD2; J: TRBJ2-7; CDR3: ASSETSGGIYEQY
length: 12; V: TRBV6-5; D: NA; J: TRBJ2-7; CDR3: ASSYSGSVNEQY
length: 17; V: TRBV4-3; D: NA; J: TRBJ2-1; CDR3: ASSQVVQGLRFGYNEQF
length: 12; V: TRBV6-6; D: TRBD1; J: TRBJ1-2; CDR3: ASSPGQKRYGYT
length: 8; V: TRBV2; D: NA; J: TRBJ2-5; CDR3: ASTAASPD
length: 11; V: TRBV10-3; D: NA; J: TRBJ1-2; CDR3: AISESDRHGYT
length: 14; V: TRBV18; D: NA; J: TRBJ2-5; CDR3: ASSPFTGTPFVTQY
length: 10; V: TRBV2; D: NA; J: TRBJ2-7; CDR3: ASSERRLEQY
length: 14; V: TRBV6-6; D: TRBD2; J: TRBJ2-5; CDR3: ASSSTGGLAGGPPY
length: 12; V: TRBV11-3; D: TRBD2; J: TRBJ2-3; CDR3: ASSLAGSADTQY
length: 12; V: TRBV2; D: TRBD1; J: TRBJ1-2; CDR3: ASSEGGTAYGYT
length: 11; V: TRBV2; D: NA; J: TRBJ1-6; CDR3: ASMGGYNSPLH
length: 11; V: TRBV13; D: NA; J: TRBJ1-3; CDR3: ASNERVRNTIY
length: 13; V: TRBV19; D: NA; J: TRBJ2-2; CDR3: ASSIVQVRVGELF
length: 13; V: TRBV7-9; D: NA; J: TRBJ1-2; CDR3: ASSPRQGLTRGYT
length: 12; V: TRBV10-3; D: NA; J: TRBJ1-3; CDR3: ATSAQVSGNTIY
length: 9; V: TRBV27; D: NA; J: TRBJ2-1; CDR3: ASSFEKVQF
length: 9; V: TRBV20-1; D: NA; J: TRBJ1-2; CDR3: SARDGETYT
length: 11; V: TRBV27; D: NA; J: TRBJ1-2; CDR3: ASSYKNSYGYT
length: 12; V: TRBV9; D: TRBD1; J: TRBJ1-5; CDR3: ASSPGTGSQPQH
length: 14; V: TRBV7-9; D: NA; J: TRBJ2-3; CDR3: ASSPNGGTSTDTQY
length: 13; V: TRBV4-3; D: NA; J: TRBJ2-2; CDR3: ASSQDIGSGGELF
length: 13; V: TRBV29-1; D: TRBD1; J: TRBJ2-1; CDR3: SVGGQGPTYNEQF
length: 13; V: TRBV4-1; D: NA; J: TRBJ1-5; CDR3: ASSPVSSGPQPQH
length: 12; V: TRBV6-6; D: NA; J: TRBJ2-1; CDR3: ASSYGRQGDEQF
length: 13; V: TRBV27; D: NA; J: TRBJ1-2; CDR3: ASSFQPGRNYGYT
length: 13; V: TRBV7-2; D: TRBD1; J: TRBJ1-6; CDR3: ASSSDRASRSPLH
length: 16; V: TRBV19; D: TRBD1; J: TRBJ2-7; CDR3: ASSQKTGGQLRRGEQY
length: 15; V: TRBV4-1; D: NA; J: TRBJ1-6; CDR3: ASSQDQGSSYNSPLH
length: 12; V: TRBV30; D: NA; J: TRBJ1-2; CDR3: AWSVGLKYYGYT
length: 12; V: TRBV6-4; D: NA; J: TRBJ2-2; CDR3: ASSDSRWAGELF
length: 16; V: TRBV19; D: TRBD2; J: TRBJ2-3; CDR3: ASSWGGTSGPSTDTQY
length: 14; V: TRBV13; D: TRBD2; J: TRBJ2-1; CDR3: ASSLLSGGADYEQF
length: 13; V: TRBV6-1; D: TRBD1; J: TRBJ1-4; CDR3: ASRPGTATNEKLF
length: 12; V: TRBV6-4; D: TRBD1; J: TRBJ1-1; CDR3: ASRTDRAGGEAF
length: 11; V: TRBV7-3; D: NA; J: TRBJ1-1; CDR3: ASSLTMNTEAF
length: 13; V: TRBV11-3; D: NA; J: TRBJ2-7; CDR3: ASSSRQYQSYEQY
length: 14; V: TRBV9; D: TRBD1; J: TRBJ2-2; CDR3: ASSPPGQGLTGELF
length: 14; V: TRBV21-1; D: NA; J: TRBJ1-6; CDR3: ASSNRGPGVNSPLH
length: 11; V: TRBV6-6; D: NA; J: TRBJ1-6; CDR3: ASSQIQGSPLH
length: 13; V: TRBV11-3; D: TRBD1; J: TRBJ1-2; CDR3: ASSFLRTGINGYT
length: 12; V: TRBV5-4; D: NA; J: TRBJ1-2; CDR3: ASSLGSGARGYT
length: 15; V: TRBV11-3; D: TRBD1; J: TRBJ2-7; CDR3: ASSPPLWDSHSYEQY
length: 12; V: TRBV6-1; D: NA; J: TRBJ1-3; CDR3: ASTERQAGNTIY
length: 17; V: TRBV5-1; D: TRBD1; J: TRBJ2-1; CDR3: ASSFPETGGSVGYNEQF
length: 13; V: TRBV2; D: NA; J: TRBJ2-3; CDR3: ASSGTSGGTDTQY
length: 13; V: TRBV11-3; D: NA; J: TRBJ2-2; CDR3: ASSADTPNTGELF
length: 11; V: TRBV9; D: NA; J: TRBJ1-2; CDR3: ASSPQWNYGYT
length: 16; V: TRBV2; D: NA; J: TRBJ2-6; CDR3: ASTPPKPWSSGANVLT
length: 12; V: TRBV6-1; D: NA; J: TRBJ2-7; CDR3: ASSESPDSYEQY
length: 11; V: TRBV5-1; D: NA; J: TRBJ1-5; CDR3: ASSLDPNQPQH
length: 15; V: TRBV23-1; D: NA; J: TRBJ1-6; CDR3: ASSQWGNSSYNSPLH
length: 12; V: TRBV5-1; D: NA; J: TRBJ2-5; CDR3: ASSSPHLRETQY
length: 16; V: TRBV5-6; D: NA; J: TRBJ2-6; CDR3: ASSLGQGPYSGANVLT
length: 16; V: TRBV4-3; D: NA; J: TRBJ2-1; CDR3: ASSQVNEGVGSYNEQF